The clone carrying this T cell receptor (beta chain) has just a few counts. As yet, its antigen is unknown. An end of the junction does not agree with germline; a read error may underlie this. The germline CDR1 and CDR2 sequences are MGHRA and YSYEKL. The CDR3 sequence is 13 residues long. The data were obtained in a study of Graves' ophthalmopathy and Graves' hyperthyroidism. Study-wide background: Calling hyperthyroidism stable required that no ophthalmopathy show up within 18 months of follow-up.

TCR beta CDR3 amplification used RNA transcripts. HTBI-primed RT-PCR formed the first round, and a multiplex PCR formed the second. TCRdb re-analysed the multiplex PCR reads in MiXCR, keeping a single row per CDR3 protein. The data show over a million distinct CDR3 sequences, less than 45% seen once. Study-wide results and caveats: Discriminating ophthalmopathy from stable hyperthyroidism, a 13-signature model attained a sensitivity of 85% to 90% and a specificity of about 79%.

The V call is TRBV4-1, the J call TRBJ1-1; D gene ambiguous. What was sequenced was peripheral blood or thyroid tissue (not recorded which). The TCR comes from an adult man with Graves' hyperthyroidism. CDR3 in DNA: TGCGCCAGCAGCGAAGAGGAAAACACTGAAGCTTTCTTT. Protein product: CASSEEENTEAFF.